The 25 T cell receptor beta chains below were found in one sample sequenced in a study of CD8+CD57+ T cells in acquired aplastic anemia. Patients included in sequencing had previously demonstrated CD8+CD57+ cell expansion by flow cytometry. According to the study, genomic DNA was the template for TCR beta VDJ and CDR3 profiling. TCRdb analysed the reads with MiXCR anew, one entry per CDR3 protein. The data contain around 200,000 distinct CDR3 sequences, nearly 65% of them seen just once; the ten biggest clones take up about 42%. The specimen sequenced was sorted CD4+, CD8+, or CD8+CD57+ T cells (not recorded which) from PBMCs. These receptor sequences come from a human donor with aplastic anemia.

J is TRBJ1-1 and V is TRBV7-9; D gene uncertain. The CDR3 contains 15 residues. Between the trimmed V and J ends, which lost 0 bases and 4 bases, there was a span of 12 bases. Germline lookup yields CDR1 SEHNR and CDR2 FQNEAQ (reference sequence). In DNA, the CDR3 is TGTGCCAGCAGCTTAGCGGGGATGGGGAGCACTGAAGCTTTCTTT. Translating it yields CASSLAGMGSTEAFF.

A remark on this clonotype: The conserved phenylalanine or tryptophan normally closing the CDR3 is absent here, so this likely arose from a read error. This chain links TRBV30 with TRBJ1-6; 11 positions agree with TRBD1. The V gene end was trimmed by 5 bases and the J gene end by 10 bases; junction bases not matched to a gene: 7. Germline V gene data show CDR1 as GTSNPN and CDR2 as SVGIG (reference sequence). This CDR3 has 14 amino acids. In DNA form, the CDR3 reads TGTGCCTGGTCCGTTGGACAGGGGGCATCACCCCTCCACTCT. It encodes CAWSVGQGASPLHS.

On this clonotype itself: The junction does not match germline at one end; this may be a read error. The chain carries TRBV5-5 and TRBJ2-3, with TRBD1 identical over 7 bases. The length of the CDR3 is 15 residues. CDR1 is SGHKS and CDR2 is YYEKEE in the germline V gene (reference sequence). The CDR3 region has the DNA TGCGCCAGCAGCGACGGGACAGACAGCACAGATACGCAGTATTTT. It codes for CASSDGTDSTDTQYF.

This clonotype was observed a handful of times. J is TRBJ2-7 and V is TRBV20-1; 7 bases are a match to TRBD2. The CDR3 is made up of 13 amino acids. Germline-derived CDR1 and CDR2 are DFQATT and SNEGSKA (reference sequence). Trimming removed 3 bases from V and 1 base from J; junction bases left unmatched: 3. CDR3 coding DNA: TGCAGTGCTAGTAGTAGCGGGTCCTACGAGCAGTACTTC. Encoded protein: CSASSSGSYEQYF.

This clonotype was detected many times. The CDR3 DNA sequence: TGTGCCAGCAGTCACCGGGGCCACTATGGCTACACCTTC. The encoded protein is CASSHRGHYGYTF. This chain joins TRBV6-1 and TRBJ1-2; D is perhaps TRBD1 (5 bases). Trimming took off 5 bases at V and 3 bases at J, with 10 bases between the two ends. The CDR3 contains 13 residues. Germline V CDR1 and CDR2: MNHNS, SASEGT.

This clonotype was seen a few times. The chain employs TRBV29-1 and TRBJ2-7, with 7 bases that match TRBD2. CDR1 SQVTM and CDR2 ANQGSEA come from the germline V gene. This CDR3 is built from 13 residues. J lost 4 bases, V lost 4 bases, and 7 bases had no gene match. CDR3 in DNA: TGCAGCGTTGTAGGAGCGGGGATTTACGAGCAGTACTTC. It encodes CSVVGAGIYEQYF.

The V gene is TRBV6-1, the J gene TRBJ2-5; 11 nucleotides agree with TRBD2. Germline V gene lookup returns CDR1 MNHNS and CDR2 SASEGT. The V and J ends lost 3 bases and 1 base, in that order; junction bases with no gene match: 4. The CDR3 consists of 16 residues. The CDR3 DNA follows: TGTGCCAGCAGTGAGGCGACTAGCGGGATCCAAGAGACCCAGTACTTC. It yields the protein CASSEATSGIQETQYF.

This chain links TRBV7-6 with TRBJ2-1; tentatively, D is TRBD2 (6 bases). CDR1 SGHVS and CDR2 FNYEAQ come from the germline V gene. The V gene lost 5 bases and the J gene lost 8 bases, with 10 bases spanning the gap. The CDR3 contains 12 residues. For the CDR3, the DNA is TGTGCCAGCAGCGGGGGACTGCATGAGCAGTTCTTC. It specifies CASSGGLHEQFF.

This clonotype was found once. The V call is TRBV29-1, the J call TRBJ2-7; 7 bases fit TRBD1. Germline CDR1 and CDR2: SQVTM and ANQGSEA. Trimming cost V 6 bases and J 6 bases; bases outside gene matches: 11. The length of the CDR3 is 13 residues. CDR3 sequence (DNA): TGCAGCGTCCAGTCAGGGGGTCCCCGCGAGCAGTACTTC. Translated: CSVQSGGPREQYF.

This clonotype has only a few counts. The chain recombines TRBV20-1 with TRBJ2-7, with TRBD2 identical over 7 bases. Germline lookup yields CDR1 DFQATT and CDR2 SNEGSKA (reference sequence). The CDR3 totals 13 residues. The ends lost 6 bases at V and 3 bases at J; junction bases unmatched: 8. The CDR3 protein is CSAITSADYEQYF. The CDR3 DNA is TGCAGTGCCATAACTAGCGCTGACTACGAGCAGTACTTC.

This clonotype was observed a few times. The V call is TRBV18, the J call TRBJ2-3, with TRBD2 matching 9 bases. Unmatched junction bases numbered 4, after V lost 5 bases and J lost 4 bases. Germline V CDR1 and CDR2: KGHSH, LQKENI. The CDR3 has 14 residues. CDR3 residues: CASSGAGGPDTQYF. CDR3 DNA: TGTGCCAGCTCAGGGGCGGGGGGGCCAGATACGCAGTATTTT.

The chain combines TRBV9 with TRBJ2-7; weak D call: TRBD1 (6 bases). This CDR3 has 15 residues. Per the germline V gene, CDR1 is SGDLS and CDR2 is YYNGEE. V was trimmed by 5 bases and J by 6 bases, leaving 21 bases between them. In nucleotides, the CDR3 is TGTGCCAGCAGTTTCGACCGTAACAGGGTGGGCGAGCAGTACTTC. Translating gives CASSFDRNRVGEQYF.

The V call is TRBV10-3, the J call TRBJ1-6; 10 bases agree with TRBD1. The germline gives CDR1 ENHRY, CDR2 SYGVKD. This CDR3 has 14 amino acids. J gave up 9 bases and V 2 bases, and 1 base lay outside the gene matches. CDR3 amino acids: CAISEDRGLSPLHF. CDR3 coding DNA: TGTGCCATCAGTGAGGACAGGGGGCTTTCACCCCTCCACTTT.

The genes are TRBV29-1 and TRBJ1-2, with D perhaps TRBD1 (6 bases). The CDR3 is 14 amino acids. V lost 6 bases and J lost 8, with 22 bases in between. Per germline, CDR1 SQVTM and CDR2 ANQGSEA. In nucleotides, the CDR3 is TGCAGCGTCGTGCCAGCTGGGGGGGCCGGGGGCTACACCTTC. Its protein product is CSVVPAGGAGGYTF.

The chain links TRBV14 to TRBJ2-7; no definite D call. This CDR3 has 13 amino acids. Germline CDR1 and CDR2: SGHDN and FVKESK. V was clipped by 1 base and J by 9 bases, with 13 bases between them. The CDR3 here is CASSQVQSPVQYF. CDR3 nucleotide sequence: TGTGCCAGCAGCCAAGTGCAGTCACCAGTGCAGTACTTC.

This clonotype came up a few times. V gene TRBV15 combines with J gene TRBJ1-5; D gene uncertain. CDR1 is LNHNV, CDR2 YYDKDF, per germline (reference sequence). The V end was cut by 7 bases, the J end by 0 bases, with 13 bases between. This CDR3 region has 15 residues. CDR3 coding DNA: TGTGCCACCACCGGAGGGCTTTTTAGCAATCAGCCCCAGCATTTT. It translates to CATTGGLFSNQPQHF.

This sequence joins TRBV19 and TRBJ2-3; 8 bases fit TRBD2. CDR3 length equals 20 residues. The germline V gene encodes CDR1 LNHDA and CDR2 SQIVND (reference sequence). The ends lost 1 base at V and 9 bases at J; junction bases unmatched: 24. The CDR3 DNA reads as TGTGCCAGTAGTATAGCAGTAATAGCGGGGAGAAACCCTTCCCTAGACACGCAGTATTTT. This translates into CASSIAVIAGRNPSLDTQYF.

This clonotype occurred many times. The CDR3 loop is CASSTLVGATSNTGELFF. For the CDR3, the DNA is TGTGCCAGCAGCACCCTAGTGGGAGCAACCTCGAACACCGGGGAGCTGTTTTTT. V usage is TRBV13 and J usage is TRBJ2-2, with D tentatively TRBD2 (5 bases). V shed 5 bases and J shed 0 bases, with 19 bases lying between them. CDR3 length: 18 amino acids. Germline values: CDR1 PRHDT, CDR2 FYEKMQ (reference sequence).

This clonotype came up a few times. The V gene is TRBV29-1, the J gene TRBJ1-1, with D possibly being TRBD1 (5 bases). CDR3 length equals 13 residues. In germline, CDR1 is SQVTM, CDR2 ANQGSEA. V was pared by 1 base and J by 4 bases, with 10 bases between. Here the CDR3 reads CSVEVQVGTEAFF. The CDR3 DNA reads as TGCAGCGTTGAAGTACAGGTGGGCACTGAAGCTTTCTTT.

In this sample, this clonotype turned up many times. This chain connects TRBV20-1 to TRBJ2-5; the D is unclear. V lost 6 bases, J lost 2 bases, and 7 bases lay in between. The CDR3 is 11 residues long. CDR1 is DFQATT, CDR2 SNEGSKA, per germline (reference sequence). The CDR3 sequence is CSAGTQETQYF. DNA for the CDR3: TGCAGTGCCGGCACTCAAGAGACCCAGTACTTC.

This clonotype was counted only a few times. The CDR3 DNA sequence: TGTGCCAGCAGCGCGGGGGGCAGCACAGATACGCAGTATTTT. The encoded protein is CASSAGGSTDTQYF. The chain has TRBV27 and TRBJ2-3, with 8 bases aligning to TRBD2. The CDR3 length is 14 residues. CDR1 MNHEY and CDR2 SMNVEV come from the germline V gene (reference sequence). V lost 6 bases and J lost 0; bases outside the gene matches: 2.

This clonotype was detected many times. This rearrangement joins TRBV7-9 to TRBJ2-1, with a possible D match to TRBD1 (5 bases). Trimming shortened V by 4 bases and J by 9 bases, and 7 bases separated the two germline ends. Germline V lookup: CDR1 SEHNR, CDR2 FQNEAQ (reference sequence). The CDR3 totals 11 residues. This CDR3 is CASSWGTEQFF. The DNA for the CDR3 is TGTGCCAGCAGCTGGGGCACTGAGCAGTTCTTC.

This clonotype was observed a handful of times. V is TRBV10-3 and J is TRBJ1-5; TRBD1 matches at 7 bases. The trim removed 5 bases at V and 7 bases at J, leaving 8 bases unmatched. Per the germline V gene, CDR1 is ENHRY and CDR2 is SYGVKD. This CDR3 region has 14 residues. For the CDR3, the DNA is TGTGCCATCAGTCTTGATATGACAGGGCAGCCCCAGCATTTT. This encodes CAISLDMTGQPQHF.

This chain connects TRBV2 to TRBJ1-6; 9 bases are shared with TRBD1. The V segment lost 6 bases and the J segment 13 bases; nucleotides outside the gene matches: 10. This CDR3 has 14 amino acids. Per the germline V gene, CDR1 is SNHLY and CDR2 is FYNNEI. CDR3 region: CASRLGQGVAPLHF. In nucleotides, the CDR3 is TGTGCCAGCAGGCTGGGACAGGGAGTCGCCCCCCTCCACTTT.

The chain employs TRBV7-9 and TRBJ2-5, with 14 bases that match TRBD2. J was trimmed by 3 bases and V by 4 bases; bases with no gene match: 7. In germline, CDR1 is SEHNR, CDR2 FQNEAQ (reference sequence). The CDR3 consists of 17 residues. CDR3 in amino acids: CASSSRLAGGPEETQYF. The CDR3 DNA reads as TGTGCCAGCAGCTCTCGACTAGCGGGGGGGCCGGAAGAGACCCAGTACTTC.